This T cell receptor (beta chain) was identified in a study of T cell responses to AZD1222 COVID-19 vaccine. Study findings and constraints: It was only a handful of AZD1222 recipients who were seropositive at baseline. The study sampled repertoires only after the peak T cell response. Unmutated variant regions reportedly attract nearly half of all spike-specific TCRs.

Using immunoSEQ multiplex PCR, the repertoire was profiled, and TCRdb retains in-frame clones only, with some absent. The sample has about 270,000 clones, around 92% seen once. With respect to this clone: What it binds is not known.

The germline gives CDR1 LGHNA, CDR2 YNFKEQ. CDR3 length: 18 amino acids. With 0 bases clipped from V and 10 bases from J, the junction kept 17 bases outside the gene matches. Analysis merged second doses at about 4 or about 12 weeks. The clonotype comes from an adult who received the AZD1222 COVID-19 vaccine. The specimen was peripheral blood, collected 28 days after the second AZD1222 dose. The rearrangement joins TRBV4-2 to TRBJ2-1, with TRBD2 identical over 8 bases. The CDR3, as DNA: TGTGCCAGCAGCCAAGATTCCCTCGCCTCGACTAGCGTAGGGGAGCAGTTCTTC. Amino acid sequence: CASSQDSLASTSVGEQFF.